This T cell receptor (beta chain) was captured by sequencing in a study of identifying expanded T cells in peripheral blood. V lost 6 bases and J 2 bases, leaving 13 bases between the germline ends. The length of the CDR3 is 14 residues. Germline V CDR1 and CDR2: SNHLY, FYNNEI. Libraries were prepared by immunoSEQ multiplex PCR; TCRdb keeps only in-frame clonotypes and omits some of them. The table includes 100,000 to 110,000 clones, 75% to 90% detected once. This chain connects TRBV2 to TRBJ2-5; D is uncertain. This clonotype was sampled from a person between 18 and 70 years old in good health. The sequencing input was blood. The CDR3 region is CASSERRSQETQYF. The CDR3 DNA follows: TGTGCCAGCAGCGAACGCAGGTCACAAGAGACCCAGTACTTC.